Listed below are T cell receptor beta chains from one sample, sequenced in a study of a mutant IDH1 vaccine in newly diagnosed glioma. The repertoire was sequenced with immunoSEQ multiplex PCR; TCRdb's copy has only in-frame clones and lacks some. The sample has about 52,000 clones; around nine tenths are singletons. No cognate antigen is known for these TCRs. The material sequenced was PBMCs, taken from a glioma patient whose treatment included an IDH1 peptide vaccine. These receptors originate from a man aged 45-65 years with glioma. Each CDR3 is given with its conserved first and last residue. The D gene is left open where the match is weak. Clone size, where shown, is once, few, many, or a class for clones that have expanded.

clone_size | j_call | d_call | v_call | cdr3_nt | cdr3_aa
- | TRBJ2-5 | - | TRBV28 | TGTGCCAGCAGTTTGAAAGAGACCCAGTACTTC | CASSLKETQYF
- | TRBJ2-1 | - | TRBV9 | TGTGCCAGCAGCGTAGAGTCGGCGCGGGGTGAGCAGTTCTTC | CASSVESARGEQFF
few | TRBJ1-5 | - | TRBV11-2 | TGTGCCAGCAGCCTTTATGGTGGCAATCAGCCCCAGCATTTT | CASSLYGGNQPQHF
- | TRBJ1-2 | - | TRBV2 | TGTGCCAGCAGCCCAAACAGGCCCCAACATGGCTACACCTTC | CASSPNRPQHGYTF
- | TRBJ2-5 | - | TRBV29-1 | TGCAGCCATAAGGGGACCCTCAGCCAAGAGACCCAGTACTTC | CSHKGTLSQETQYF
- | TRBJ1-2 | - | TRBV18 | TGTGCCAGCTCACCTCGGCAGGGAGATTATGGCTACACCTTC | CASSPRQGDYGYTF
- | TRBJ2-7 | TRBD1 | TRBV4-2 | TGTGCCAGCAGCGCCCTACAGGGGGCCTCCCGTCGCGAGCAGTACTTC | CASSALQGASRREQYF
- | TRBJ1-1 | TRBD1 | TRBV7-2 | TGTGCCAGCAGCTTAGGGAAGGGGGCGGTGGAAGCTTTCTTT | CASSLGKGAVEAFF
- | TRBJ1-1 | TRBD1 | TRBV27 | TGTGCCAGCAGACCCGGGACAGGGGCTTTGGACAACACTGAAGCTTTCTTT | CASRPGTGALDNTEAFF
- | TRBJ1-6 | - | TRBV7-6 | TGTGCCAGCAGCCCACGCTTAAATTCACCCCTCCACTTT | CASSPRLNSPLHF
- | TRBJ2-7 | TRBD1 | TRBV5-1 | TGCGCCAGCAGCTCTATCGGGACAGGGGACCACGAGCAGTACTTC | CASSSIGTGDHEQYF
- | TRBJ2-2 | TRBD1 | TRBV6-1 | TGTGCCAGCAGTGGACAGGGGAATACCGGGGAGCTGTTTTTT | CASSGQGNTGELFF